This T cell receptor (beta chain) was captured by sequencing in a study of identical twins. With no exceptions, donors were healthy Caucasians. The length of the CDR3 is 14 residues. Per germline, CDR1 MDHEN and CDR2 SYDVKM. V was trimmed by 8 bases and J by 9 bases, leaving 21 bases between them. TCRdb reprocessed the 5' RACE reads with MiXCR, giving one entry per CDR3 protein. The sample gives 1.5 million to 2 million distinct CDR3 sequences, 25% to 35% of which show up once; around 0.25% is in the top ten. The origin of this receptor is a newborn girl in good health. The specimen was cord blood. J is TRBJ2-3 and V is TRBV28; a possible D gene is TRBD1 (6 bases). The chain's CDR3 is CASSSKGRGGTQYF. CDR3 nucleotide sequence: TGTGCCAGCTCCTCTAAGGGTCGTGGGGGCACGCAGTATTTT.